The 9 T cell receptor beta chains reported below all come from one sample, sequenced in a study of blood T cell repertoires in COVID-19. Produced via immunoSEQ multiplex PCR; TCRdb's table is partial and in-frame only. The repertoire consists of 55,000 to 80,000 clones, with roughly 85% occurring once and the leading ten covering 15% to 20%. The material sequenced was peripheral blood. The source of these receptors is a woman older than 75 with acute or convalescent COVID-19.

The chain joins TRBV6-1 to TRBJ2-3; 10 positions match TRBD2. Germline CDR1 reads MNHNS; CDR2 reads SASEGT. The CDR3 sequence is 16 residues long. Trimming at V came to 0 bases and at J to 4 bases, leaving 4 bases not matched to a gene. The CDR3 loop is CASSEAASGGADTQYF. The CDR3 DNA sequence: TGTGCCAGCAGTGAAGCAGCTAGCGGGGGTGCAGATACGCAGTATTTT.

The rearrangement uses TRBV29-1 and TRBJ2-7, with 11 bases that match TRBD1. CDR1 and CDR2 from the germline V gene are SQVTM and ANQGSEA. V dropped 3 bases and J dropped 2; count of bases not matched to a gene: 3. The CDR3 is made up of 14 amino acids. This CDR3 reads CSVDTGQGAYEQYF. CDR3 nucleotide sequence: TGCAGCGTTGACACGGGACAGGGGGCCTACGAGCAGTACTTC.

The chain combines TRBV2 with TRBJ1-4; 9 bases are a match to TRBD1. Germline values: CDR1 SNHLY, CDR2 FYNNEI. V gave up 10 bases and J gave up 7 bases; unmatched junction bases: 10. The CDR3 contains 14 residues. The CDR3 bases are TGTGCCACAAAAACCGGGACAGGGAGTGAAAAACTGTTTTTT. This sequence encodes CATKTGTGSEKLFF. The full variable domain, its missing parts supplied by reference TRBV2 and TRBJ1-4, is EPEVTQTPSHQVTQMGQEVILRCVPISNHLYFYWYRQILGQKVEFLVSFYNNEISEKSEIFDDQFSVERPDGSNFTLKIRSTKLEDSAMYFCATKTGTGSEKLFFGSGTQLSVL.

This chain joins TRBV7-8 and TRBJ2-1; 12 nucleotides agree with TRBD2. Germline assignment: CDR1 SGHVS and CDR2 FQNEAQ. V gave up 0 bases and J gave up 8 bases; unmatched junction bases: 14. The CDR3 is 19 residues long. The DNA for the CDR3 is TGTGCCAGCAGCTTAGCGGCTATTCGGTGGACTAGCGGGGAGCATGAGCAGTTCTTC. Amino acid sequence: CASSLAAIRWTSGEHEQFF.

The chain has TRBV24-1 and TRBJ2-1, with TRBD2 matching 7 bases. From germline, CDR1 is KGHDR and CDR2 SFDVKD. The CDR3 is made up of 16 amino acids. The V segment lost 4 bases and the J segment 6 bases; nucleotides outside the gene matches: 11. CDR3 residues: CATSDQAGREINEQFF. In nucleotides, the CDR3 is TGTGCCACCAGTGACCAAGCGGGACGGGAAATCAATGAGCAGTTCTTC.

This clone has a single count. The rearrangement uses TRBV2 and TRBJ1-5; weak D call: TRBD1 (6 bases). Trimming removed 3 bases from V and 0 bases from J, with 6 bases in between. The germline CDR1 and CDR2 sequences are SNHLY and FYNNEI. The CDR3 runs 14 residues. The CDR3, as DNA: TGTGCCAGCAGTGAGGGACATAGCAATCAGCCCCAGCATTTT. It yields the protein CASSEGHSNQPQHF.

This clone was detected only a few times. This chain uses TRBV9 with TRBJ2-7, with 9 bases identical to TRBD2. This CDR3 is built from 15 residues. The germline V gene encodes CDR1 SGDLS and CDR2 YYNGEE. Trimming removed 0 bases from V and 3 bases from J; junction bases left unmatched: 4. CDR3 sequence: CASSVGGGDLYEQYF. As DNA, the CDR3 is TGTGCCAGCAGCGTAGGCGGGGGGGACCTCTACGAGCAGTACTTC.

V gene TRBV6-6 combines with J gene TRBJ1-3; D is unresolved. The CDR3 is 15 amino acids. Trimming took 2 bases from V and 0 from J, leaving 8 bases between them. Germline V gene lookup returns CDR1 MNHNY and CDR2 SVGAGI (reference sequence). The CDR3 here is CASSYATASGNTIYF. The CDR3 nucleotides read TGTGCCAGCAGTTACGCAACAGCCTCTGGAAACACCATATATTTT.

The rearrangement uses TRBV24-1 and TRBJ2-1, with D possibly TRBD2 on 6 matching bases. The CDR3 spans 14 residues. V lost 5 bases and J 7 bases, leaving 14 bases between the germline ends. Germline V gives CDR1 KGHDR, CDR2 SFDVKD. This CDR3 is CATSGGAGGNEQFF. CDR3 nucleotides: TGTGCCACCAGTGGAGGGGCTGGGGGGAATGAGCAGTTCTTC.